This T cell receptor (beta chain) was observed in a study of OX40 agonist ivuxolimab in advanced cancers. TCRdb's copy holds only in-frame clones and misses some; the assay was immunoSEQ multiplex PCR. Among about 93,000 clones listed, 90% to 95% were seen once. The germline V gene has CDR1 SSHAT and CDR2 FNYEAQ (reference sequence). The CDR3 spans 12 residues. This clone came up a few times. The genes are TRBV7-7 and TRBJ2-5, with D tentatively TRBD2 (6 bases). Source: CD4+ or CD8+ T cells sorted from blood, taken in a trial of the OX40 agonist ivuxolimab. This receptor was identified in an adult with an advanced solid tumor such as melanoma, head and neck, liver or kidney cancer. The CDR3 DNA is TGTGCTAGCGCTCCGGGAGACGAGACCCAGTACTTC. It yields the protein CASAPGDETQYF.